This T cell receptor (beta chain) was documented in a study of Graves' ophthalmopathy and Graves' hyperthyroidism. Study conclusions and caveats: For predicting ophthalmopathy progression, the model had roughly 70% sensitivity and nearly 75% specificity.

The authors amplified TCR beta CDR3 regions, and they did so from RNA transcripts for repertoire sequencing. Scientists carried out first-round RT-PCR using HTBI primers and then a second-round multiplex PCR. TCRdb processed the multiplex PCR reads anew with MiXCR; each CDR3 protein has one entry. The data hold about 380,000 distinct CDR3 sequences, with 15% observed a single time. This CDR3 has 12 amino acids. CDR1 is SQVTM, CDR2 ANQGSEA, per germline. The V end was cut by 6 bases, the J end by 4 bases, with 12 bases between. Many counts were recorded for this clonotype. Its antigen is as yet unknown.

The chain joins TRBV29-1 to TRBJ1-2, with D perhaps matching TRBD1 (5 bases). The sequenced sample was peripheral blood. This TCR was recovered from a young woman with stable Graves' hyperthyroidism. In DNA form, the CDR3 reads TGCAGCGTGGGGCCGGACTCCTATGGCTACACCTTC. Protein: CSVGPDSYGYTF. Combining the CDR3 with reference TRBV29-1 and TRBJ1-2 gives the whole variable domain SAVISQKPSRDICQRGTSLTIQCQVDSQVTMMFWYRQQPGQSLTLIATANQGSEATYESGFVIDKFPISRPNLTFSTLTVSNMSPEDSSIYLCSVGPDSYGYTFGSGTRLTVV.